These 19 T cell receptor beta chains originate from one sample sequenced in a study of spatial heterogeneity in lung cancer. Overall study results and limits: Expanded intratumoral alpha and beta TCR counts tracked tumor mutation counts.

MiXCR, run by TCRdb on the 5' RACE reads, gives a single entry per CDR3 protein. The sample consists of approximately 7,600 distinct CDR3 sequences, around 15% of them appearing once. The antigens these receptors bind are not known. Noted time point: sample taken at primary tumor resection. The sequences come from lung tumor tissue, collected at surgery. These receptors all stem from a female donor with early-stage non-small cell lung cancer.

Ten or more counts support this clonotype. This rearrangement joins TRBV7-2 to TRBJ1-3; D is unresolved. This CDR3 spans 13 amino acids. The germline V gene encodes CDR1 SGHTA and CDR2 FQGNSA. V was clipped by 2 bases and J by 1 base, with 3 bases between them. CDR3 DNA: TGTGCCAGCAGCTTAAAATCTGGAAACACCATATATTTT. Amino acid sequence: CASSLKSGNTIYF.

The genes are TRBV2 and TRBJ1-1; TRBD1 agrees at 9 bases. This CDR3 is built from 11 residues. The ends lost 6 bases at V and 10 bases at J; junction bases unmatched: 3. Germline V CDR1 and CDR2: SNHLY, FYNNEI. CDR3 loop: CASRGTGTAFF. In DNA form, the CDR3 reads TGTGCCAGCAGGGGGACAGGGACAGCTTTCTTT.

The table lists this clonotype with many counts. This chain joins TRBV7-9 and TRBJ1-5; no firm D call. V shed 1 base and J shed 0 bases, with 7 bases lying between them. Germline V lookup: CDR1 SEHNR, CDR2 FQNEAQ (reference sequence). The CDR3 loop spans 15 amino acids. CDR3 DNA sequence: TGTGCCAGCAGCTTAGAAAGTGGTAGCAATCAGCCCCAGCATTTT. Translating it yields CASSLESGSNQPQHF.

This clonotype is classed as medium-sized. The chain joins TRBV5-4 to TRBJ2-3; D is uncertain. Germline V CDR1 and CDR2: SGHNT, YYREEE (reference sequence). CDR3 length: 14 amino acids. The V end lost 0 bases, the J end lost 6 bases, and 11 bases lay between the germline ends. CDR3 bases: TGTGCCAGCAGCTTGGGCCCTGGTCCCGATACGCAGTATTTT. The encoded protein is CASSLGPGPDTQYF. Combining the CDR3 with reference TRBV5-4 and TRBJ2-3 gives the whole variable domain ETGVTQSPTHLIKTRGQQVTLRCSSQSGHNTVSWYQQALGQGPQFIFQYYREEENGRGNFPPRFSGLQFPNYSSELNVNALELDDSALYLCASSLGPGPDTQYFGPGTRLTVL.

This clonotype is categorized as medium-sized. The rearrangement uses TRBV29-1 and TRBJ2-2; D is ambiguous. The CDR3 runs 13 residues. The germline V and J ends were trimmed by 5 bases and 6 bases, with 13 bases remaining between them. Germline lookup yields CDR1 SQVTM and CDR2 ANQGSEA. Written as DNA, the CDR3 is TGCAGCGTTCGTGGGTGGGCGGCCGGGGAGCTGTTTTTT. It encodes CSVRGWAAGELFF.

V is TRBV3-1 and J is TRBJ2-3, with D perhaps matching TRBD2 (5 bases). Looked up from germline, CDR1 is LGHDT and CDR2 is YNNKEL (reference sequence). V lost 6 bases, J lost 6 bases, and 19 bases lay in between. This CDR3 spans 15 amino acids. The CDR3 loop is CASSQLGPGVDTQYF. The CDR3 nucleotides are TGTGCCAGCAGTCAACTAGGACCCGGAGTCGATACGCAGTATTTT.

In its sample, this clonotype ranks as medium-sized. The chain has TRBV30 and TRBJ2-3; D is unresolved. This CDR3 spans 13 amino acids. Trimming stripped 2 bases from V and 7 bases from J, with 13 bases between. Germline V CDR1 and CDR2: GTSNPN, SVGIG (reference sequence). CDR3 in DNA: TGTGCCTGGAGTAGGTCCGGCAAGAATACGCAGTATTTT. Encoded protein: CAWSRSGKNTQYF. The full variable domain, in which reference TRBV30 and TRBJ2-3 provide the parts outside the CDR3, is SQTIHQWPATLVQPVGSPLSLECTVEGTSNPNLYWYRQAAGRGLQLLFYSVGIGQISSEVPQNLSASRPQDRQFILSSKKLLLSDSGFYLCAWSRSGKNTQYFGPGTRLTVL.

The CDR3 region is CASKARDREPYEQYF. The CDR3 DNA reads as TGTGCCAGCAAAGCCCGGGACAGGGAGCCCTACGAGCAGTACTTC. The chain recombines TRBV6-5 with TRBJ2-7; TRBD1 aligns across 9 bases. The CDR3 contains 15 residues. The ends lost 7 bases at V and 2 bases at J; junction bases unmatched: 9. Germline V gene sequence: CDR1 MNHEY, CDR2 SVGAGI.

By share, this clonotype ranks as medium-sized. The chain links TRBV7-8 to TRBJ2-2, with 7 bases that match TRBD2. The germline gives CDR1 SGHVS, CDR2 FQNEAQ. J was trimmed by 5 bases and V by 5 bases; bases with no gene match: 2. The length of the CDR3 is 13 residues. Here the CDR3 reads CASSPGGTGELFF. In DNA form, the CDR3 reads TGTGCCAGCAGCCCCGGGGGGACCGGGGAGCTGTTTTTT.

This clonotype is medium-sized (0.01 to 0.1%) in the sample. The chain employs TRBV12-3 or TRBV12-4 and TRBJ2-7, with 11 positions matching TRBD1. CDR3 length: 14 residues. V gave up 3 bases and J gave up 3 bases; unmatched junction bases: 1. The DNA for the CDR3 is TGTGCCAGCAGTTTGGGGACAGGGGGCTACGAGCAGTACTTC. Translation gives CASSLGTGGYEQYF.

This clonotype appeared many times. CDR3 coding DNA: TGTGCCTGGAGTGGCCAAGAGACCCAGTACTTC. As protein: CAWSGQETQYF. The V and J genes are TRBV30 and TRBJ2-5; D is unresolved. Trimming removed 1 base from V and 1 base from J, with 1 base in between. There are 11 residues in the CDR3. CDR1 and CDR2 from the germline V gene are GTSNPN and SVGIG (reference sequence).

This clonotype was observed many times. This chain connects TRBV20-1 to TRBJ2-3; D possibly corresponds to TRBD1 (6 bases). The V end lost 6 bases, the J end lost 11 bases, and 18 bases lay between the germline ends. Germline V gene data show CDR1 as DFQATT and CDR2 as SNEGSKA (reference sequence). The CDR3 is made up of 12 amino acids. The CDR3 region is CSAPSRWTEQYF. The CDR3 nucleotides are TGCAGTGCCCCCTCTCGGTGGACAGAGCAGTATTTT.

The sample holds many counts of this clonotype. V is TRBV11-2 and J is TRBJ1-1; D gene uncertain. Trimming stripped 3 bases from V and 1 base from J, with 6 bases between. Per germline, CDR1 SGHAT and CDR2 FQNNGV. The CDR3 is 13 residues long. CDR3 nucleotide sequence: TGTGCCAGCAGCTTCAGCGGGAACACTGAAGCTTTCTTT. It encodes CASSFSGNTEAFF.

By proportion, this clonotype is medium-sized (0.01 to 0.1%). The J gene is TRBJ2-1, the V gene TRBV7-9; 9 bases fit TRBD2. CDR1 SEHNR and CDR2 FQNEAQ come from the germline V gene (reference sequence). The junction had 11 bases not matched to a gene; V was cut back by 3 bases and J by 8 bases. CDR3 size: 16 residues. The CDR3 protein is CASSFLSGGPPYEQFF. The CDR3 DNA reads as TGTGCCAGCAGCTTTCTGAGCGGGGGGCCCCCCTATGAGCAGTTCTTC.

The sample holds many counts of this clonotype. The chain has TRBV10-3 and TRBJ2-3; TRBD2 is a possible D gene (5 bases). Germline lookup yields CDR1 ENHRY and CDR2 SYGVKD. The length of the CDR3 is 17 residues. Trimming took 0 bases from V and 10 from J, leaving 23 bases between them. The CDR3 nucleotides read TGTGCCATCAGTGAGTCTGGACTGCTCCGCTCGGGCGTGGCGCAGTATTTT. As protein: CAISESGLLRSGVAQYF.

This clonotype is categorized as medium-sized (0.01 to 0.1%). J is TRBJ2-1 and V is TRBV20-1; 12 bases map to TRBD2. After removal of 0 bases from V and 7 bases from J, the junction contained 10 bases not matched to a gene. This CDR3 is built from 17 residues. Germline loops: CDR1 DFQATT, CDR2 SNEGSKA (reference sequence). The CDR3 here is CSARDFRLAGGENEQFF. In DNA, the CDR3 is TGCAGTGCTAGAGATTTCCGCCTAGCGGGGGGGGAGAATGAGCAGTTCTTC.

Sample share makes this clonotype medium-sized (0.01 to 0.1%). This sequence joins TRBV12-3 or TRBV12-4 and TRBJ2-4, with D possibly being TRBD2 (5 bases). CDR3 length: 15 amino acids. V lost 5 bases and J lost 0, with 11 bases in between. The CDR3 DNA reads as TGTGCCAGCAGTCCCCTGAGGGTAGCCAAAAACATTCAGTACTTC. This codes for CASSPLRVAKNIQYF.

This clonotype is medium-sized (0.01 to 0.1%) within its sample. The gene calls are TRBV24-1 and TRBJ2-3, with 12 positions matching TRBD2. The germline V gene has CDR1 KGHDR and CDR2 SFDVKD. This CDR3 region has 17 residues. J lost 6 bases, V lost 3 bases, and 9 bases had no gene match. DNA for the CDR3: TGTGCCACCAGTGATCCTGGACTAGCGGGGACCAGCGATACGCAGTATTTT. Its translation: CATSDPGLAGTSDTQYF.

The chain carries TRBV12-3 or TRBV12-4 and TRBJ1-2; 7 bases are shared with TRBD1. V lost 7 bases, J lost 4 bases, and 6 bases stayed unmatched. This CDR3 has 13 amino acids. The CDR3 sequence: CASTRGGSYGYTF. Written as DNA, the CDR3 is TGTGCCAGCACGAGAGGGGGCAGCTATGGCTACACCTTC.